This T cell receptor (beta chain) was observed in a study of T cell responses to AZD1222 COVID-19 vaccine. Study-wide background: Combined were second doses at about 4 or about 12 weeks.

This clone appeared once. Its antigen is not identified. General study results and limits: Increases in Spike-specific TCR breadth and depth were seen after two AZD1222 doses. Among the donors, most were white British and more were female, and clonal diversity was possibly underestimated.

Profiled with immunoSEQ multiplex PCR; TCRdb holds only in-frame clones, not every one. The sample holds 150,000 to 200,000 clones; 90% to 95% are singletons and the top ten take roughly 3.9%. The TCR was taken from an adult in good health. The sequenced sample was peripheral blood, obtained on day 0 of AZD1222 vaccination.

The CDR3 DNA reads as TGTGCCATCGCCAGGGGACAGGTCACAGATACGCAGTATTTT. It encodes CAIARGQVTDTQYF. The chain combines TRBV10-3 with TRBJ2-3; TRBD1 agrees at 8 bases. V trimming: 8 bases; J trimming: 2 bases; junction bases outside the gene matches: 6. The germline CDR1 and CDR2 sequences are ENHRY and SYGVKD. CDR3 length equals 14 residues.